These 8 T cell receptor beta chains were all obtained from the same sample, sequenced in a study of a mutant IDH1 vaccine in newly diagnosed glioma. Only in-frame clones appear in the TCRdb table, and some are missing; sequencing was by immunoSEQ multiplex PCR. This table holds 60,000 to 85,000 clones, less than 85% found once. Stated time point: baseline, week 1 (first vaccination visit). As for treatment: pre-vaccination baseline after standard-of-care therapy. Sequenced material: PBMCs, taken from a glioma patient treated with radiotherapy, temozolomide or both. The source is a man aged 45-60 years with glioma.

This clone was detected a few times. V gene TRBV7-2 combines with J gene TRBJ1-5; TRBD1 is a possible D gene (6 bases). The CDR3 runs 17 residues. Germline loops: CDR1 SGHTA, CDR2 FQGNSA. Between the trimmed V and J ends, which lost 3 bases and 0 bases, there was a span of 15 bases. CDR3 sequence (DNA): TGTGCCAGCAGCTTGGTTTGGGGGCAAGGTAGCAATCAGCCCCAGCATTTT. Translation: CASSLVWGQGSNQPQHF. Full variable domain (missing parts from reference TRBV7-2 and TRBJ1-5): GAGVSQSPSNKVTEKGKDVELRCDPISGHTALYWYRQSLGQGLEFLIYFQGNSAPDKSGLPSDRFSAERTGGSVSTLTIQRTQQEDSAVYLCASSLVWGQGSNQPQHFGDGTRLSIL.

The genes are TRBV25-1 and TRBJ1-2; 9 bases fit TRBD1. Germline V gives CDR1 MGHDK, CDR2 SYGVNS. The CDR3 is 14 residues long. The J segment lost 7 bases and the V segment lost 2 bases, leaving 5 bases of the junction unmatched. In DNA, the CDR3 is TGTGCCAGCAGTGAAGGGACAGGGATGGCTGGCTACACCTTC. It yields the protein CASSEGTGMAGYTF.

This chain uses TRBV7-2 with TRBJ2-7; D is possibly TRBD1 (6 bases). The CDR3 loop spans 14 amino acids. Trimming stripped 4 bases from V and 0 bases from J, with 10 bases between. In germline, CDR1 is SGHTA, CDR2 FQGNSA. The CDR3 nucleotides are TGTGCCAGCAGCTCTCAGGGGAGCTCCTACGAGCAGTACTTC. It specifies CASSSQGSSYEQYF.

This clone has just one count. CDR3 loop: CASSLKGWDQPQHF. Here the CDR3 DNA reads TGTGCCAGCAGTTTGAAAGGGTGGGATCAGCCCCAGCATTTT. The rearrangement links TRBV28 to TRBJ1-5; D gene ambiguous. The V and J ends lost 3 bases and 5 bases respectively, with 11 bases between them. This CDR3 contains 14 residues. Per the germline V gene, CDR1 is MDHEN and CDR2 is SYDVKM.

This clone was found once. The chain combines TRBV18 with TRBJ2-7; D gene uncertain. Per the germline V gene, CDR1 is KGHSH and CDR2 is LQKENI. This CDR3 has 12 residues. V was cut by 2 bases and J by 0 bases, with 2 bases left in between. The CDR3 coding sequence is TGTGCCAGCTCACCAAGCTCCTACGAGCAGTACTTC. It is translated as CASSPSSYEQYF.

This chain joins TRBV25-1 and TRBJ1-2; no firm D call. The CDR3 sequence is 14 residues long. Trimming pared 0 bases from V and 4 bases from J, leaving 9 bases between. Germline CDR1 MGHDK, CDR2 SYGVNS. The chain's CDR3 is CASSEYQQPYGYTF. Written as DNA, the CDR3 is TGTGCCAGCAGTGAATATCAACAGCCCTATGGCTACACCTTC.

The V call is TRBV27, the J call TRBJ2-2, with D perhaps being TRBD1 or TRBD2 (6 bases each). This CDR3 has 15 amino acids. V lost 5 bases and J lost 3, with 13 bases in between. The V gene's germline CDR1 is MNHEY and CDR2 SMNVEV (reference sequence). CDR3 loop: CASSLDRGHTGELFF. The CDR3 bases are TGTGCCAGCAGTCTCGACCGGGGGCACACCGGGGAGCTGTTTTTT.

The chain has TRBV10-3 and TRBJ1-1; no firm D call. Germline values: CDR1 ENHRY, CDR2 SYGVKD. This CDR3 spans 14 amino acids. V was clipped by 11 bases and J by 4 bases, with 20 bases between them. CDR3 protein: CAGGGLGVGTEAFF. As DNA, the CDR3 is TGTGCCGGCGGAGGTTTGGGAGTGGGCACTGAAGCTTTCTTT.